This T cell receptor beta chain was observed in a study of blood T cells in healthy people across ages. Broader study findings: As age increased, TCR beta diversity per million T cells fell in a roughly linear fashion. PBMCs that were unsorted prevented a conclusive naive versus antigen-experienced comparison.

This clonotype turned up a few times. As yet, its antigen is unknown. From germline, CDR1 is DFQATT and CDR2 SNEGSKA (reference sequence). The CDR3 spans 12 residues. V gave up 3 bases and J gave up 5 bases, with 10 bases separating them. Total RNA extraction produced at least 5 micrograms (per sample) for the study. For the second PCR, which ran for roughly 6 to 11 cycles, a sample-barcoded 5' primer and a J-beta primer mix were used. The yield of each sample was at least 2.5 million CDR3-containing paired-end reads. Each CDR3 protein is one row after TCRdb ran MiXCR on the 5' RACE reads. The sample consists of over 1,200,000 distinct CDR3 sequences, roughly 60% of them appearing once.

The sample taken for sequencing was blood. The TCR was taken from a man younger than 30 in good health. This chain joins TRBV20-1 and TRBJ2-5; no clear D gene. CDR3 protein: CSARGIYETQYF. CDR3 bases: TGCAGTGCTAGGGGTATTTATGAGACCCAGTACTTC.